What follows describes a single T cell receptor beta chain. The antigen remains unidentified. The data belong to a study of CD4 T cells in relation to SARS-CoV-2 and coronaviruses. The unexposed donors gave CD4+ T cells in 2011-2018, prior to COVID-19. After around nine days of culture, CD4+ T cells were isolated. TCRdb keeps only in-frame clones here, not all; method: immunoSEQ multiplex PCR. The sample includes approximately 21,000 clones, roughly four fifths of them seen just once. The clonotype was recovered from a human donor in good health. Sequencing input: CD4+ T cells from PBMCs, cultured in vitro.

For the CDR3, the DNA is TGTGCCAGCAGCCCTGGACAGGGTACGTTAACGAATGAAAAACTGTTTTTT. Translation: CASSPGQGTLTNEKLFF. The V and J genes are TRBV9 and TRBJ1-4, with 8 bases identical to TRBD1. The germline gives CDR1 SGDLS, CDR2 YYNGEE. CDR3 size: 17 residues. Losses at the gene ends were 4 bases for V and 5 bases for J; bases not matched to a gene: 13.